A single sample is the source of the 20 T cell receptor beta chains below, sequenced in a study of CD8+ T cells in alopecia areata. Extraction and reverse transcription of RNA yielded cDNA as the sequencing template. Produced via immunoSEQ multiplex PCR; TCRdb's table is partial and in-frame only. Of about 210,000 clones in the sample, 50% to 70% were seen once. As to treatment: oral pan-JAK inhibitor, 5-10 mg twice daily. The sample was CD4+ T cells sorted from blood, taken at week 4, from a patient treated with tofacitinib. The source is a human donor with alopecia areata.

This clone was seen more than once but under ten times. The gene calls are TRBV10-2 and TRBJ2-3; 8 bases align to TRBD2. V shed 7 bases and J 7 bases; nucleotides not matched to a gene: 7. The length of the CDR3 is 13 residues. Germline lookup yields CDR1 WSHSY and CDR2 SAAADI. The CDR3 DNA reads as TGCGCCAGCAACCTAGCGGGCTCCCATACGCAGTATTTT. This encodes CASNLAGSHTQYF.

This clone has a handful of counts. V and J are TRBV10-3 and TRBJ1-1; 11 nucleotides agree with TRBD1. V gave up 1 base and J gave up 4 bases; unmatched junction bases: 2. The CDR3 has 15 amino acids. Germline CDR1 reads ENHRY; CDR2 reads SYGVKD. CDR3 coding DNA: TGTGCCATCAGTGAGTGGGACAGGGGGAGCACTGAAGCTTTCTTT. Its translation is CAISEWDRGSTEAFF.

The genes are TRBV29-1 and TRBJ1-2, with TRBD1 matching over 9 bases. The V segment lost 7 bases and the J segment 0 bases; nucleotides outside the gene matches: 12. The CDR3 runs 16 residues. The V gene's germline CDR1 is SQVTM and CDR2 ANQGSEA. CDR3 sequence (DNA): TGCAGCGCTGGCTCAGGACAGGGGCAATCTAACTATGGCTACACCTTC. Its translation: CSAGSGQGQSNYGYTF.

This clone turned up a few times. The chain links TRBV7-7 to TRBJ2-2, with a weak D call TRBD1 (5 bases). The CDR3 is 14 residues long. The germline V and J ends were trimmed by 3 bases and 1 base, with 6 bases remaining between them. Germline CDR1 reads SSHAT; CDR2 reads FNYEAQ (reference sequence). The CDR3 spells CASSFGQNTGELFF. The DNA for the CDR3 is TGTGCCAGCAGCTTTGGACAGAACACCGGGGAGCTGTTTTTT.

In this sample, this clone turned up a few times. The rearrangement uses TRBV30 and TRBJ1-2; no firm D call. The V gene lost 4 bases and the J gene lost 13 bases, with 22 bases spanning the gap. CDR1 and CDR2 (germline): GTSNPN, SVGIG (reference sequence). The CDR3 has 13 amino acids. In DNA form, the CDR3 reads TGTGCCTGGACCCCTCCGGGCGGCTCCCGGGGCACCTTC. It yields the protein CAWTPPGGSRGTF.

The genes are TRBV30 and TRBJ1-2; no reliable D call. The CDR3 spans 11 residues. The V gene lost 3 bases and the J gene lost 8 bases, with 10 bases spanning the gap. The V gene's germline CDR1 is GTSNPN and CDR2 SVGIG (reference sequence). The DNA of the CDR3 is TGTGCCTGGAGCTTCACAGAGGGCTACACCTTC. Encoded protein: CAWSFTEGYTF.

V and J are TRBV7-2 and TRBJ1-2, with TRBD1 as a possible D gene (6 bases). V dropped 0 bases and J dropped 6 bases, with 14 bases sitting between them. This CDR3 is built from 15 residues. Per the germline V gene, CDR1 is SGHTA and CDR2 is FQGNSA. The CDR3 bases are TGTGCCAGCAGCTTAGCGTTCTCAGGGGCCGATGGCTACACCTTC. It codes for CASSLAFSGADGYTF.

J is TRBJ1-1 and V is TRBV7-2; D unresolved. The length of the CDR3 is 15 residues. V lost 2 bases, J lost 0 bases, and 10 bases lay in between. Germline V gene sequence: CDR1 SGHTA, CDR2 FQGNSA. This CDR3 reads CASSLREGLNTEAFF. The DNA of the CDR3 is TGTGCCAGCAGCTTACGGGAAGGACTGAACACTGAAGCTTTCTTT.

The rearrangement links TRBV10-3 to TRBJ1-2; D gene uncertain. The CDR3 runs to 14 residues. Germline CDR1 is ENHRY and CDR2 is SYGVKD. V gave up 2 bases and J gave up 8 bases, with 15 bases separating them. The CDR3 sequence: CAISENSPILGYTF. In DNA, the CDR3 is TGTGCCATCAGTGAGAACAGTCCGATTTTAGGCTACACCTTC.

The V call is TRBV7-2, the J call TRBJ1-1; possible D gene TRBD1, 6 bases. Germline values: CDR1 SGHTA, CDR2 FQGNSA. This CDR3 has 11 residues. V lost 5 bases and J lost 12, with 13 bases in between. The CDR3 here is CASSGDRLTFF. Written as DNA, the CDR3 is TGTGCCAGCAGCGGTGACAGGTTGACTTTCTTT.

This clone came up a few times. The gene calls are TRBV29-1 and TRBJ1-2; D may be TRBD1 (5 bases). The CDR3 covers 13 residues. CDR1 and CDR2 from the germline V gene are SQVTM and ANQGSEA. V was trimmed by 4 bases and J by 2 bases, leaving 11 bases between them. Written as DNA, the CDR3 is TGCAGCGTTGGATGGGACCGCAACTATGGCTACACCTTC. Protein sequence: CSVGWDRNYGYTF. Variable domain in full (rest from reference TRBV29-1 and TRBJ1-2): SAVISQKPSRDICQRGTSLTIQCQVDSQVTMMFWYRQQPGQSLTLIATANQGSEATYESGFVIDKFPISRPNLTFSTLTVSNMSPEDSSIYLCSVGWDRNYGYTFGSGTRLTVV.

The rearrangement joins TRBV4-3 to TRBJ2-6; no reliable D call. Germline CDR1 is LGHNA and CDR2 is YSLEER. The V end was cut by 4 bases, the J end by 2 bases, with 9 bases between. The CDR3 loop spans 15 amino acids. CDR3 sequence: CASSPNPAGANVLTF. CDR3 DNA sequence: TGCGCCAGCAGCCCAAATCCGGCTGGGGCCAACGTCCTGACTTTC.

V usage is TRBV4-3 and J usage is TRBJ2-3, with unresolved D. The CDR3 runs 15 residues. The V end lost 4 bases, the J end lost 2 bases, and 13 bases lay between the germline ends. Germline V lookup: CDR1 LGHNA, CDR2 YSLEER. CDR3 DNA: TGCGCCAGCAGCCGATTTTCAGGAACCACAGATACGCAGTATTTT. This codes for CASSRFSGTTDTQYF.

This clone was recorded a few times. The CDR3 protein is CASSPGVGHDTQYF. The CDR3 nucleotides read TGCGCCAGCAGCCCGGGCGTCGGGCACGATACGCAGTATTTT. This chain connects TRBV4-3 to TRBJ2-3; D gene uncertain. Trimming took 4 bases from V and 6 from J, leaving 14 bases between them. This CDR3 has 14 residues. Germline loops: CDR1 LGHNA, CDR2 YSLEER.

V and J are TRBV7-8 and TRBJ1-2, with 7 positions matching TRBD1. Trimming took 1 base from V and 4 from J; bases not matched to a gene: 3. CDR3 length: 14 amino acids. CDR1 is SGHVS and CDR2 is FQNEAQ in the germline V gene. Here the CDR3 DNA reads TGTGCCAGCAGCTTAGATACAGGGGCCTATGGCTACACCTTC. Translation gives CASSLDTGAYGYTF.

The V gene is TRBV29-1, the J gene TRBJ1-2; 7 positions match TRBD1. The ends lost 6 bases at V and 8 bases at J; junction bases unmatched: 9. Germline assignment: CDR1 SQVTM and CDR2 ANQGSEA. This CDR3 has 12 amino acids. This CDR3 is CSVPDREGGYTF. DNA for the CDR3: TGCAGCGTCCCCGACAGGGAGGGAGGCTACACCTTC.

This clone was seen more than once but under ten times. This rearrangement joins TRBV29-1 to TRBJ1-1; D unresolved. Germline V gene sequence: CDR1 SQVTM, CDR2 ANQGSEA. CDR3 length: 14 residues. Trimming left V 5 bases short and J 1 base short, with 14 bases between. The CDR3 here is CSVSTGNTNTEAFF. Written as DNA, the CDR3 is TGCAGCGTTTCAACCGGGAACACGAACACTGAAGCTTTCTTT.

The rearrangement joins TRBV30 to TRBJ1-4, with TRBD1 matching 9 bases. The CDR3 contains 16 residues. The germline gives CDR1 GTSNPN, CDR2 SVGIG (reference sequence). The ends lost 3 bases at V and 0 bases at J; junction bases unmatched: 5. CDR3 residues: CAWRGQGFATNEKLFF. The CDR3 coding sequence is TGTGCCTGGAGGGGACAGGGCTTTGCAACTAATGAAAAACTGTTTTTT.

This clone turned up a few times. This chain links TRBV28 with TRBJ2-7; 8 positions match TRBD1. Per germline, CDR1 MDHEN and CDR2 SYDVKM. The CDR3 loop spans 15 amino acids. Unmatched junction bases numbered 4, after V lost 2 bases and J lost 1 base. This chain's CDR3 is CASSLRDRKSYEQYF. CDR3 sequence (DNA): TGTGCCAGCAGTTTACGGGACAGGAAATCCTACGAGCAGTACTTC.

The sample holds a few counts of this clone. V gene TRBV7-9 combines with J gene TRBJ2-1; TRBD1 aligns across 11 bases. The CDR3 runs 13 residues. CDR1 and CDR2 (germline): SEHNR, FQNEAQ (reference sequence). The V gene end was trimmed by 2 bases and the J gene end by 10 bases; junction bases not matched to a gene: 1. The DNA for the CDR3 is TGTGCCAGCAGCTTACGGGACAGGGGGGAGCAGTTCTTC. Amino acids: CASSLRDRGEQFF.